The rows below give T cell receptor beta chains drawn from one sample of a study of T-cell reconstitution after alpha-beta-depleted transplantation in children. TCRdb fed the PCR reads into MiXCR, producing one record per CDR3 protein. The data show some 200,000 distinct CDR3 sequences, about 6% seen once. The sample was PBMCs, taken before TCRalphabeta/CD19-depleted stem cell transplant. The source is a girl in the first two years of life with combined immunodeficiency, due to receive a stem cell transplant. CDR3s include the opening cysteine and the closing phenylalanine or tryptophan. A D gene is named only where the DNA matches it firmly.

TRBD2	TRBV28	TRBJ2-1	CASSLRGASGYNEQFF
NA	TRBV7-9	TRBJ2-1	CASSFDGGSYNEQFF
NA	TRBV24-1	TRBJ2-6	CATSDFRNSGANVLTF
NA	TRBV12-3/TRBV12-4	TRBJ1-6	CASRVVGVRNSPLHF
NA	TRBV7-2	TRBJ1-6	CASSLGLGSSPLHF
NA	TRBV6-2/TRBV6-3	TRBJ2-7	CASSYLASVGAYEQYF
NA	TRBV9	TRBJ1-2	CASSLGEDYGYTF
NA	TRBV6-2/TRBV6-3	TRBJ2-7	CASSAGEQYF
TRBD2	TRBV4-2	TRBJ2-4	CASSQDGGGDIQYF
NA	TRBV9	TRBJ2-3	CASSVEGAPSTDTQYF
NA	TRBV20-1	TRBJ2-2	CSAQPNQWSGELFF
TRBD1	TRBV29-1	TRBJ2-7	CSVGQGVSYEQYF
TRBD2	TRBV5-5	TRBJ2-1	CASSRISGRAEGGNEQFF
NA	TRBV20-1	TRBJ2-5	CSASRMAGVGETQYF
TRBD1	TRBV2	TRBJ1-5	CASRNRGGNQPQHF
TRBD1	TRBV29-1	TRBJ2-1	CSVEGDRGALRYNEQFF
NA	TRBV12-3/TRBV12-4	TRBJ2-5	CASSPGVAARYQETQYF
NA	TRBV29-1	TRBJ2-1	CSVEDWGNEQFF
TRBD2	TRBV5-1	TRBJ2-1	CASSPGTSVNEQFF
NA	TRBV20-1	TRBJ2-7	CSARDWIISGDSYEQYF
TRBD2	TRBV29-1	TRBJ2-1	CSGERGFSYNEQFF
NA	TRBV7-2	TRBJ2-3	CASSLGPLLAGRTDTQYF
NA	TRBV5-1	TRBJ1-2	CASSDPGGYGYTF
NA	TRBV28	TRBJ2-5	CASSFMGTQYF
TRBD1	TRBV4-3	TRBJ1-1	CASSPRPGQGLFSEAFF
NA	TRBV21-1	TRBJ2-3	CASSKDRSGGLRYTDTQYF
NA	TRBV6-5	TRBJ2-3	CASSYSIEPDTQYF
NA	TRBV6-5	TRBJ2-7	CASRGDFSSYEQYF
TRBD2	TRBV20-1	TRBJ2-7	CSARDHKRGSYEQYF
TRBD2	TRBV12-3/TRBV12-4	TRBJ2-7	CASSFSLAGAYEQYF
NA	TRBV29-1	TRBJ1-2	CSVEDSWAPNYGYTF
TRBD1	TRBV5-6	TRBJ1-1	CASSLESWDRTTEAFF
TRBD2	TRBV7-2	TRBJ2-3	CASSLRGSPDTQYF
TRBD1	TRBV20-1	TRBJ2-1	CSALQGSVNEQFF
TRBD1	TRBV15	TRBJ2-1	CATSRAGTDEYNEQFF
TRBD1	TRBV29-1	TRBJ1-2	CSIQRPTRGLGYTF
NA	TRBV4-2	TRBJ2-1	CASSQEESSYNEQFF
NA	TRBV5-6	TRBJ2-1	CASSNNRGEQFF
TRBD2	TRBV29-1	TRBJ2-1	CSVSRGLAGDNEQFF
NA	TRBV6-2/TRBV6-3	TRBJ2-7	CASRALRYGTGSGQYF
TRBD2	TRBV11-2	TRBJ2-4	CASSFLTLTSGLAKNIQYF
NA	TRBV5-5	TRBJ2-5	CASSLVSGETQYF